Sequencing of this T cell receptor beta chain was carried out in a study of T cell clones after liver transplantation. Germline-derived CDR1 and CDR2 are SEHNR and FQNEAQ (reference sequence). CDR3 length equals 14 residues. With V trimmed by 6 bases and J by 7 bases, 7 bases remained unmatched. Libraries were prepared by immunoSEQ multiplex PCR; TCRdb keeps only in-frame clonotypes and omits some of them. Of 68,000 or so clones in the sample, around 92% were seen once. The V gene is TRBV7-9, the J gene TRBJ2-1; 9 positions match TRBD1. Sequenced material: CD4+ T cells from blood, taken less than 27 months after liver transplant. This TCR came from a human patient who received a liver transplant. Some T cells may have come from the graft donor. This chain's CDR3 is CASRPMDRGNEQFF. In DNA, the CDR3 is TGTGCCAGCAGACCCATGGACAGGGGAAATGAGCAGTTCTTC. Filled out from reference TRBV7-9 and TRBJ2-1, the complete variable domain reads DTGVSQNPRHKITKRGQNVTFRCDPISEHNRLYWYRQTLGQGPEFLTYFQNEAQLEKSRLLSDRFSAERPKGSFSTLEIQRTEQGDSAMYLCASRPMDRGNEQFFGPGTRLTVL.